This TCR beta chain was sequenced for a study of technical replicates of blood from a few donors. The CDR3 spans 11 residues. Germline CDR1 is GTSNPN and CDR2 is SVGIG (reference sequence). Trimming stripped 4 bases from V and 2 bases from J, with 2 bases between. Sequencing was performed with immunoSEQ multiplex PCR; in TCRdb, only in-frame clones are kept and a portion is missing. The profile shows about 67,000 clones, 95% to 97% of them singletons. Material: T cells isolated from PBMCs. The source is a human donor in good health. The chain has TRBV30 and TRBJ1-4; no clear D gene. CDR3 sequence (DNA): TGTGCCTGGACGACTAATGAAAAACTGTTTTTT. Protein product: CAWTTNEKLFF.